The clone carrying this T cell receptor beta chain was counted only a few times. Its antigen is unidentified. Germline CDR1 and CDR2: SGHRS and YFSETQ. V lost 6 bases, J lost 0 bases, and 9 bases stayed unmatched. The CDR3 runs to 16 residues. The data belong to a study of T-cell memory formation after mild COVID-19. The 5'RACE method, run with constant-segment primers, produced TCR alpha and TCR beta cDNA libraries (carrying sample barcodes and UMIs). TCRdb re-called the 5' RACE reads with MiXCR, one entry per CDR3 protein. The table lists about 190,000 distinct CDR3 sequences, about 17% of them singletons. The study, taken as a whole, reports: Confirmation of SARS-CoV-2 specificity was lacking for second-wave clones peaking day 37.

The receptor was derived from an adult woman who had mild COVID-19 (a few samples of this study predate the infection). Cell type and time point are not known. The rearrangement links TRBV5-1 to TRBJ2-1; 7 bases fit TRBD1. Sequencing used PBMCs or a T cell subset sorted from them (not recorded which). The CDR3, as DNA: TGCGCCAGCACCGTGACAGGGTTAAGCTCCTACAATGAGCAGTTCTTC. This encodes CASTVTGLSSYNEQFF.